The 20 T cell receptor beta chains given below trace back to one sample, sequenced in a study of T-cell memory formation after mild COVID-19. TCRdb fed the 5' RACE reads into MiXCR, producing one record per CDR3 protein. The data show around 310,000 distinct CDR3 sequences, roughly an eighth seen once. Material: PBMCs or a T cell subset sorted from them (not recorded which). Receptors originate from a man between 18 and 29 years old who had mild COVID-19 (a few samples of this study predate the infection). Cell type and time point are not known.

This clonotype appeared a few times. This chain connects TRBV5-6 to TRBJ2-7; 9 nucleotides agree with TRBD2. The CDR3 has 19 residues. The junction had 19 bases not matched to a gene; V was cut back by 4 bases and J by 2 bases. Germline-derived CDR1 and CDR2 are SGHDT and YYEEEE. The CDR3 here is CASSPPLAGVGGGAYEQYV. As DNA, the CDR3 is TGTGCCAGCAGCCCCCCGCTCGCGGGAGTAGGCGGGGGGGCCTACGAGCAGTACGTC.

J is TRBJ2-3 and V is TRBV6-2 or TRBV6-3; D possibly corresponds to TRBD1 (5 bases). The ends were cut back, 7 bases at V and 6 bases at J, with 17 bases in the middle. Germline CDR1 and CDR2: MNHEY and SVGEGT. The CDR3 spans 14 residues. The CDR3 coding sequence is TGTGCCAGCAAACAGGCGTTGAACTTGGATACGCAGTATTTT. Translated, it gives CASKQALNLDTQYF.

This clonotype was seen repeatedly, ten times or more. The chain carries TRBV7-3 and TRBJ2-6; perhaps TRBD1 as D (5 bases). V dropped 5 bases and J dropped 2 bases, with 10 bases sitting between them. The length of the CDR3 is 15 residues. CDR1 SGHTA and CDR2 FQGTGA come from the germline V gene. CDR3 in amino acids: CASSLQGPGANVLTF. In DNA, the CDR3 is TGTGCCAGCAGCCTCCAGGGCCCTGGGGCCAACGTCCTGACTTTC.

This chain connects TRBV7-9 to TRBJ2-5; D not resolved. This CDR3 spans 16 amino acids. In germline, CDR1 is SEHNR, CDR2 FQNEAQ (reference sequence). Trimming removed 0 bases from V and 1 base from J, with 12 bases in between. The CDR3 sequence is CASSLARESGQETQYF. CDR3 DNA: TGTGCCAGCAGCTTAGCGAGAGAGAGTGGCCAAGAGACCCAGTACTTC.

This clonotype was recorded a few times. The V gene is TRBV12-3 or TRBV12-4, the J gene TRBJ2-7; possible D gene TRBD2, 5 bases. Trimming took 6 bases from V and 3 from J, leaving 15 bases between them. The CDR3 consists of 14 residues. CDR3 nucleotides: TGTGCCAGCAGCACCGGGCCCGCGGGCTACGAGCAGTACTTC. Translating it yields CASSTGPAGYEQYF.

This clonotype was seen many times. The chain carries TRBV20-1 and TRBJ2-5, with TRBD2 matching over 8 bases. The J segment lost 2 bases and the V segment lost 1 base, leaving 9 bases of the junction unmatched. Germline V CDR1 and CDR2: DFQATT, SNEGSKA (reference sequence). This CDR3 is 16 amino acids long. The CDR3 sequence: CSARARLATPQETQYF. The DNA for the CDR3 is TGCAGTGCTAGAGCTAGACTAGCGACTCCTCAAGAGACCCAGTACTTC.

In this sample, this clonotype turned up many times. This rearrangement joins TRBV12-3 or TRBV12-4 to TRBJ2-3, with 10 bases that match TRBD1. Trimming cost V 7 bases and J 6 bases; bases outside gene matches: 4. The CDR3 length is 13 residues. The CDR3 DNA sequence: TGTGCCAGCACCAAGGGACAGGGGGATACGCAGTATTTT. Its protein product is CASTKGQGDTQYF.

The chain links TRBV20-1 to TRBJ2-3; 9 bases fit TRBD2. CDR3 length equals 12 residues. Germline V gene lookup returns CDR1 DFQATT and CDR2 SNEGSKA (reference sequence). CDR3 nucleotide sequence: TGCGGCGGGACTAGCACTACAGATACGCAGTATTTT. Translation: CGGTSTTDTQYF.

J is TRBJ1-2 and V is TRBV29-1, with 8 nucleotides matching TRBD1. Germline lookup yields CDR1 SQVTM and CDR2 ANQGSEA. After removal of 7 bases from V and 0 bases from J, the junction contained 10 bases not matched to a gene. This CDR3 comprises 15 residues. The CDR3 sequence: CSASRTGTPNYGYTF. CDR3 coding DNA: TGCAGCGCCTCTAGGACAGGGACACCTAACTATGGCTACACCTTC.

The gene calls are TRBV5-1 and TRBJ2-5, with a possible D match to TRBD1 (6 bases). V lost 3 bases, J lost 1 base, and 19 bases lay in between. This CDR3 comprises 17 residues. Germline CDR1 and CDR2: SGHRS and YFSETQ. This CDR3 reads CASSWRQDHRFQETQYF. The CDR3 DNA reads TGCGCCAGCAGCTGGAGACAGGACCATAGATTCCAAGAGACCCAGTACTTC.

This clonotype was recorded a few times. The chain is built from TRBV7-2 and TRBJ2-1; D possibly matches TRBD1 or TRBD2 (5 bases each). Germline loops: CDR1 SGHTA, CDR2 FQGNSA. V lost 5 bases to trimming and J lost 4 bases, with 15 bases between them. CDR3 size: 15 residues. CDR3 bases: TGTGCCAGCAGCCCTGGGGCAGGGAGTTACAATGAGCAGTTCTTC. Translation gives CASSPGAGSYNEQFF.

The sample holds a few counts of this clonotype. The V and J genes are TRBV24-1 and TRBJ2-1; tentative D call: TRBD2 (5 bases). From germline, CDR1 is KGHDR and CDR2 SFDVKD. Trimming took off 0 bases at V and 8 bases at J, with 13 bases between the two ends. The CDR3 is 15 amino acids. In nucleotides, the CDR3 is TGTGCCACCAGTGATTTGCAATTTACGAGGGATGAGCAGTTCTTC. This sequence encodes CATSDLQFTRDEQFF.

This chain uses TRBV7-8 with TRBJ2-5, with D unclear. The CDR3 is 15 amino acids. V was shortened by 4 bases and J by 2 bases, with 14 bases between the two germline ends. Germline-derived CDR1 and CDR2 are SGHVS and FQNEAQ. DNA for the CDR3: TGTGCCAGCAGCTCCCATACACTGCGACAAGAGACCCAGTACTTC. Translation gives CASSSHTLRQETQYF.

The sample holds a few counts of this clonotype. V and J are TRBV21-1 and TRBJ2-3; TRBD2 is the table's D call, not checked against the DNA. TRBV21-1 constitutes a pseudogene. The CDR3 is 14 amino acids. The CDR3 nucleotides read TGTGCCAGCAGCAACGGTGGGGGAGGAGATACGCAGTATTTT. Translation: CASSNGGGGDTQYF.

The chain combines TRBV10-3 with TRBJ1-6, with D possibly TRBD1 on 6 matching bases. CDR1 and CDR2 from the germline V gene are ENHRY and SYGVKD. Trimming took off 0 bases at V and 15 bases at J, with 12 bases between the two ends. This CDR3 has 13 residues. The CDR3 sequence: CAISESMQGSLHF. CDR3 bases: TGTGCCATCAGTGAGTCGATGCAGGGGAGCCTCCACTTT.

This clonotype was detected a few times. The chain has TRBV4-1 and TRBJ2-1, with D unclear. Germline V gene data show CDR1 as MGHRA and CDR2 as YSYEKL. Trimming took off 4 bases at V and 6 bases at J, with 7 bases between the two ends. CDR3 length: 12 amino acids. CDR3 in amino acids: CASSPSLNEQFF. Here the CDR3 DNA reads TGCGCCAGCAGCCCATCCCTCAATGAGCAGTTCTTC.

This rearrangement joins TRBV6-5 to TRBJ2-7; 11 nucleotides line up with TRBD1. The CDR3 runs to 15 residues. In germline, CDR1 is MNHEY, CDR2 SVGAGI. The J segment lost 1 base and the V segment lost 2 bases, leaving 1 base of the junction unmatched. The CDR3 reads CASSYGTGGSYEQYF. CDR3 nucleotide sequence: TGTGCCAGCAGTTACGGGACAGGGGGGTCCTACGAGCAGTACTTC.

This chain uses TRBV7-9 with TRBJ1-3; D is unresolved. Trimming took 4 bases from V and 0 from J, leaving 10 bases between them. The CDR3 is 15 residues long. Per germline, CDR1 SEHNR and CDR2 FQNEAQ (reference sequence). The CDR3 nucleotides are TGTGCCAGCAGCTATAGGAGCAGCTCTGGAAACACCATATATTTT. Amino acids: CASSYRSSSGNTIYF. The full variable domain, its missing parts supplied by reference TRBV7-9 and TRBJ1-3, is DTGVSQNPRHKITKRGQNVTFRCDPISEHNRLYWYRQTLGQGPEFLTYFQNEAQLEKSRLLSDRFSAERPKGSFSTLEIQRTEQGDSAMYLCASSYRSSSGNTIYFGEGSWLTVV.

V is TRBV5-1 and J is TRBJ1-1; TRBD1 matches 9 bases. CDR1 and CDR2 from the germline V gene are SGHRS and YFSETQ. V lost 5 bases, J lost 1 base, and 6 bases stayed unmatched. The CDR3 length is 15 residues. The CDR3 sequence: CASRQQGAANTEAFF. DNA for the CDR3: TGCGCCAGCAGACAACAGGGGGCGGCGAACACTGAAGCTTTCTTT. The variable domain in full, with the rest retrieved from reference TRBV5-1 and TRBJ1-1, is KAGVTQTPRYLIKTRGQQVTLSCSPISGHRSVSWYQQTPGQGLQFLFEYFSETQRNKGNFPGRFSGRQFSNSRSEMNVSTLELGDSALYLCASRQQGAANTEAFFGQGTRLTVV.

DNA for the CDR3: TGTGCCAGCAACCCAACAGTGGGTTTGGCCGGGGAGCTGTTTTTT. This translates into CASNPTVGLAGELFF. The genes are TRBV7-2 and TRBJ2-2; D remains unclear. The ends were cut back, 7 bases at V and 6 bases at J, with 18 bases in the middle. The CDR3 has 15 amino acids. Germline V gene data show CDR1 as SGHTA and CDR2 as FQGNSA.